Following are 20 T cell receptor beta chains from one sample sequenced in a study of T cell repertoires in cytomegalovirus infection (dated by TCRdb to the late 2010s). The run used an Illumina HiSeq 1500. TCRdb ran its own pipeline on the public reads, namely fastp trimming at Q25 and MiXCR clone calling, and kept in-frame beta chains. Each entry is one CDR3 protein sequence, shown with its most common DNA and genes. The sample table records fewer than 300,000 distinct CDR3 sequences; roughly a quarter of these occur just once. Of the sample, about 14% is held by the ten largest clones. Sequenced: PBMCs. The receptors stem from a human donor in good health (CMV status not recorded). Some clones in this sample may be carry-over from other donors' samples.

This chain connects TRBV29-1 to TRBJ2-7; 8 nucleotides line up with TRBD2. This CDR3 is built from 13 residues. Germline V lookup: CDR1 SQVTM, CDR2 ANQGSEA. V dropped 2 bases and J dropped 0; count of bases not matched to a gene: 0. CDR3 sequence (DNA): TGCAGCGTTGAACTAGCGGGCTCCTACGAGCAGTACTTC. This translates into CSVELAGSYEQYF.

This clonotype came up many times. The V gene is TRBV7-2, the J gene TRBJ2-1; no reliable D call. This CDR3 has 13 residues. V lost 1 base and J 6 bases, leaving 7 bases between the germline ends. Germline V gene lookup returns CDR1 SGHTA and CDR2 FQGNSA. CDR3 nucleotides: TGTGCCAGCAGCTTAGTAGCAGTCAATGAGCAGTTCTTC. It yields the protein CASSLVAVNEQFF. Using reference TRBV7-2 and TRBJ2-1 for the parts outside the CDR3, the full variable domain is GAGVSQSPSNKVTEKGKDVELRCDPISGHTALYWYRQSLGQGLEFLIYFQGNSAPDKSGLPSDRFSAERTGGSVSTLTIQRTQQEDSAVYLCASSLVAVNEQFFGPGTRLTVL.

This clonotype came up a few times. V and J are TRBV20-1 and TRBJ2-5; no firm D call. Trimming stripped 6 bases from V and 4 bases from J, with 21 bases between. This CDR3 has 15 amino acids. In germline, CDR1 is DFQATT, CDR2 SNEGSKA (reference sequence). CDR3 loop: CSAPNPLGRAETQYF. The CDR3 DNA reads as TGCAGTGCCCCGAACCCCTTGGGCCGGGCAGAGACCCAGTACTTC.

This clonotype has at least ten counts. CDR3: CASSFRTAGGPLNEQFF. The CDR3 DNA reads as TGTGCCAGCAGCTTCCGGACAGCGGGAGGGCCTCTCAATGAGCAGTTCTTC. The chain couples TRBV7-6 to TRBJ2-1; 10 bases match TRBD2. Trimming took 3 bases from V and 6 from J; bases not matched to a gene: 11. The V gene's germline CDR1 is SGHVS and CDR2 FNYEAQ. The CDR3 contains 17 residues.

The chain is built from TRBV2 and TRBJ1-5; 8 nucleotides line up with TRBD1. The CDR3 loop spans 16 amino acids. Looked up from germline, CDR1 is SNHLY and CDR2 is FYNNEI. V dropped 5 bases and J dropped 4; count of bases not matched to a gene: 10. CDR3 residues: CASSIPGTGPNQPQHF. DNA for the CDR3: TGTGCCAGCAGTATTCCCGGGACAGGACCTAATCAGCCCCAGCATTTT.

The gene calls are TRBV7-2 and TRBJ2-1; TRBD2 aligns across 8 bases. The V segment lost 0 bases and the J segment 2 bases; nucleotides outside the gene matches: 3. The CDR3 sequence is 16 residues long. Germline V gene data show CDR1 as SGHTA and CDR2 as FQGNSA. CDR3 nucleotide sequence: TGTGCCAGCAGCTTAGCATCGGGGGGGCCCTACAATGAGCAGTTCTTC. Translating gives CASSLASGGPYNEQFF.

The table lists this clonotype with a few counts. The chain has TRBV7-2 and TRBJ2-1, with 8 nucleotides matching TRBD1. The trim removed 4 bases at V and 7 bases at J, leaving 6 bases unmatched. The CDR3 is 14 residues long. The V gene's germline CDR1 is SGHTA and CDR2 FQGNSA. CDR3 sequence reads: CASSYGQGRNEQFF. DNA for the CDR3: TGTGCCAGCAGCTATGGACAGGGAAGGAATGAGCAGTTCTTC. Combining the CDR3 with reference TRBV7-2 and TRBJ2-1 gives the whole variable domain GAGVSQSPSNKVTEKGKDVELRCDPISGHTALYWYRQSLGQGLEFLIYFQGNSAPDKSGLPSDRFSAERTGGSVSTLTIQRTQQEDSAVYLCASSYGQGRNEQFFGPGTRLTVL.

V and J are TRBV7-2 and TRBJ2-4; possible D gene TRBD2, 5 bases. The V end was cut by 0 bases, the J end by 14 bases, with 17 bases between. CDR3 length equals 14 residues. Germline CDR1 and CDR2: SGHTA and FQGNSA. The CDR3 loop reads CASSLASALGVKYF. The CDR3 bases are TGTGCCAGCAGCTTAGCGTCAGCTCTCGGGGTAAAGTACTTC.

In its sample, this clonotype was seen once. The gene calls are TRBV7-3 and TRBJ2-5; 7 positions match TRBD1. Germline V gives CDR1 SGHTA, CDR2 FQGTGA. This CDR3 is built from 13 residues. The V and J ends lost 4 bases and 5 bases, in that order; junction bases with no gene match: 4. CDR3 in DNA: TGTGCCAGCAGCTCAACGGACAGGGAGACCCAGTACTTC. This gives the protein CASSSTDRETQYF.

This clonotype has a count of ten or more. The J gene is TRBJ2-5, the V gene TRBV4-1; 8 bases fit TRBD2. Trimming cost V 3 bases and J 2 bases; bases outside gene matches: 14. The germline V gene has CDR1 MGHRA and CDR2 YSYEKL. This CDR3 comprises 18 residues. CDR3 sequence (DNA): TGCGCCAGCAGCCAGAACCAAATGAAACTAGCGGATCAAGAGACCCAGTACTTC. Translated, it gives CASSQNQMKLADQETQYF.

V gene TRBV9 combines with J gene TRBJ2-5; 7 nucleotides line up with TRBD2. J was trimmed by 2 bases and V by 1 base; bases with no gene match: 5. CDR1 and CDR2 from the germline V gene are SGDLS and YYNGEE. The CDR3 is 15 amino acids. In DNA form, the CDR3 reads TGTGCCAGCAGCGTAAGCGGGACCGGGCAAGAGACCCAGTACTTC. Amino acids: CASSVSGTGQETQYF.

Here the CDR3 reads CASSVGLAGGRSDTQYF. CDR3 nucleotides: TGTGCCAGCAGCGTCGGACTAGCGGGAGGGAGGTCAGATACGCAGTATTTT. The gene calls are TRBV7-2 and TRBJ2-3; 15 bases line up with TRBD2. V was clipped by 5 bases and J by 4 bases; unmatched bases: 7. Per the germline V gene, CDR1 is SGHTA and CDR2 is FQGNSA. The CDR3 loop spans 17 amino acids.

The rearrangement joins TRBV24-1 to TRBJ1-4; maybe TRBD1 (5 bases). The germline V gene encodes CDR1 KGHDR and CDR2 SFDVKD. Trimming left V 8 bases short and J 12 bases short, with 12 bases between. CDR3 length: 11 amino acids. CDR3 protein: CATKRQRELFF. DNA for the CDR3: TGTGCCACCAAAAGACAGCGGGAACTGTTTTTT.

In its sample, this clonotype was seen a few times. The chain joins TRBV11-2 to TRBJ1-5; possibly TRBD1 for D (5 bases). V was cut by 5 bases and J by 7 bases, with 12 bases left in between. CDR1 and CDR2 from the germline V gene are SGHAT and FQNNGV. The CDR3 extends over 13 amino acids. The CDR3 DNA sequence: TGTGCCAGCAGCAAAGGGGAAGGACAGCCCCAGCATTTT. Its protein is CASSKGEGQPQHF.

In its sample, this clonotype was seen many times. This chain links TRBV7-2 with TRBJ2-1, with 9 bases aligning to TRBD2. Germline trimming cut 5 bases from V and 7 bases from J; bases unmatched to any gene: 9. The CDR3 contains 15 residues. Germline V gene sequence: CDR1 SGHTA, CDR2 FQGNSA. The CDR3 DNA sequence: TGTGCCAGCAGCACACAGACTAGCGGATTAAATGAGCAGTTCTTC. This gives the protein CASSTQTSGLNEQFF.

Many counts were recorded for this clonotype. This chain links TRBV7-7 with TRBJ2-3; D remains ambiguous. CDR3 length: 15 residues. V was clipped by 5 bases and J by 1 base, with 13 bases between them. Germline lookup yields CDR1 SSHAT and CDR2 FNYEAQ (reference sequence). CDR3 DNA sequence: TGTGCCAGCAGCCAAGGACCGAGCGGCACAGATACGCAGTATTTT. This encodes CASSQGPSGTDTQYF. The full variable domain, rest sourced from reference TRBV7-7 and TRBJ2-3, is GAGVSQSPRYKVTKRGQDVTLRCDPISSHATLYWYQQALGQGPEFLTYFNYEAQPDKSGLPSDRFSAERPEGSISTLTIQRTEQRDSAMYRCASSQGPSGTDTQYFGPGTRLTVL.

The chain combines TRBV28 with TRBJ2-6, with D maybe TRBD2 (6 bases). Trimming took 5 bases from V and 2 from J, leaving 13 bases between them. Germline values: CDR1 MDHEN, CDR2 SYDVKM. There are 16 residues in the CDR3. Here the CDR3 reads CASSIRPGAGANVLTF. CDR3 bases: TGTGCCAGCAGTATTCGCCCGGGGGCTGGGGCCAACGTCCTGACTTTC. The variable domain in full, completed from reference TRBV28 and TRBJ2-6, reads DVKVTQSSRYLVKRTGEKVFLECVQDMDHENMFWYRQDPGLGLRLIYFSYDVKMKEKGDIPEGYSVSREKKERFSLILESASTNQTSMYLCASSIRPGAGANVLTFGAGSRLTVL.

The V and J genes are TRBV10-3 and TRBJ2-7; D tentatively reads TRBD1 or TRBD2 (7 bases each). Germline assignment: CDR1 ENHRY and CDR2 SYGVKD. The CDR3 runs 13 residues. V was shortened by 7 bases and J by 2 bases, with 12 bases between the two germline ends. CDR3 sequence (DNA): TGTGCCATCAAAGCGGGGACAGCCTACGAGCAGTACTTC. Its protein is CAIKAGTAYEQYF.

At least ten counts were recorded for this clonotype. The V and J genes are TRBV6-1 and TRBJ2-3; TRBD1 might be the D (5 bases). The ends were cut back, 5 bases at V and 2 bases at J, with 20 bases in the middle. The CDR3 is 17 amino acids. Looked up from germline, CDR1 is MNHNS and CDR2 is SASEGT. CDR3 in DNA: TGTGCCAGCAGTTATTCCCGGACACAGATCGACACAGATACGCAGTATTTT. Translating gives CASSYSRTQIDTDTQYF.

In its sample, this clonotype was seen many times. This chain links TRBV7-3 with TRBJ2-2; TRBD1 aligns across 10 bases. The CDR3 is 14 amino acids. Germline V lookup: CDR1 SGHTA, CDR2 FQGTGA. V lost 6 bases, J lost 5 bases, and 3 bases stayed unmatched. The CDR3 protein is CASRRGQGTGELFF. Written as DNA, the CDR3 is TGTGCCAGCAGAAGGGGACAGGGGACCGGGGAGCTGTTTTTT.